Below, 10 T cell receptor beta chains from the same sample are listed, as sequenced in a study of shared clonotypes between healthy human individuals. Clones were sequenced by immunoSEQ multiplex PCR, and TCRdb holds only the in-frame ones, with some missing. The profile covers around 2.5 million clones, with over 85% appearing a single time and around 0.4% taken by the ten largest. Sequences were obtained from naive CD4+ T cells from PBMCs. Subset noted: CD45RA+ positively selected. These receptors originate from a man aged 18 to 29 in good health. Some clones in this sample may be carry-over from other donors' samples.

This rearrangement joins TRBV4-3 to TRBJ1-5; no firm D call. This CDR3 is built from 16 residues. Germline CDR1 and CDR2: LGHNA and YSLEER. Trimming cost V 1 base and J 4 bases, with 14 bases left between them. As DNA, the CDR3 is TGCGCCAGCAGCCAAGTGTGGGGTCACACAAATCAGCCCCAGCATTTT. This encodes CASSQVWGHTNQPQHF.

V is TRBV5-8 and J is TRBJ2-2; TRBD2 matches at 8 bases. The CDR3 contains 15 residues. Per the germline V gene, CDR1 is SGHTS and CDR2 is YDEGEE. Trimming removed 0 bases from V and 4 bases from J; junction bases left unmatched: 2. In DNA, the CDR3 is TGTGCCAGCAGCTTGGCCGGGACTAGCACCGGGGAGCTGTTTTTT. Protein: CASSLAGTSTGELFF. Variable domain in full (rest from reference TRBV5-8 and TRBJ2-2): EAGVTQSPTHLIKTRGQQATLRCSPISGHTSVYWYQQALGLGLQFLLWYDEGEERNRGNFPPRFSGRQFPNYSSELNVNALELEDSALYLCASSLAGTSTGELFFGEGSRLTVL.

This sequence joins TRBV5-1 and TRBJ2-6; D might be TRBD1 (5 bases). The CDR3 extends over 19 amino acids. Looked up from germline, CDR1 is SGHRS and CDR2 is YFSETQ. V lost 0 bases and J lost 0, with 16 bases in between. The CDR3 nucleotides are TGCGCCAGCAGCTTGGCGTCAGGGTTTGCCCTCTCTGGGGCCAACGTCCTGACTTTC. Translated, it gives CASSLASGFALSGANVLTF.

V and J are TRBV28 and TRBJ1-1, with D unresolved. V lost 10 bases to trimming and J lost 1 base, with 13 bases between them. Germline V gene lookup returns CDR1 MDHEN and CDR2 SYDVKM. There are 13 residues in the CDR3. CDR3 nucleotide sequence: TGTGCCACCGAGCTTATACCGAACACTGAAGCTTTCTTT. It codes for CATELIPNTEAFF. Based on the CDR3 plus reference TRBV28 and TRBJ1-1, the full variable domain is DVKVTQSSRYLVKRTGEKVFLECVQDMDHENMFWYRQDPGLGLRLIYFSYDVKMKEKGDIPEGYSVSREKKERFSLILESASTNQTSMYLCATELIPNTEAFFGQGTRLTVV.

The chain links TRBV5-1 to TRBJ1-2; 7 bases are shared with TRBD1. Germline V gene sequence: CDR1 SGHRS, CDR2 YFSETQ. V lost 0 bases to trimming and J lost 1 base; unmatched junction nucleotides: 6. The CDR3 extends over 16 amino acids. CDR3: CASSLGRDRINYGYTF. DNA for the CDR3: TGCGCCAGCAGCTTGGGACGGGACAGAATTAACTATGGCTACACCTTC. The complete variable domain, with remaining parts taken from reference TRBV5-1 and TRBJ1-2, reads KAGVTQTPRYLIKTRGQQVTLSCSPISGHRSVSWYQQTPGQGLQFLFEYFSETQRNKGNFPGRFSGRQFSNSRSEMNVSTLELGDSALYLCASSLGRDRINYGYTFGSGTRLTVV.

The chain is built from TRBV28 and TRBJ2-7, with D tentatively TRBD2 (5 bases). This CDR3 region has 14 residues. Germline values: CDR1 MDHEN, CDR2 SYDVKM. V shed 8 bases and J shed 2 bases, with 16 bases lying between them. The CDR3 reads CASQMERLTYEQYF. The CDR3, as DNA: TGTGCCAGCCAAATGGAGCGGTTAACCTACGAGCAGTACTTC.

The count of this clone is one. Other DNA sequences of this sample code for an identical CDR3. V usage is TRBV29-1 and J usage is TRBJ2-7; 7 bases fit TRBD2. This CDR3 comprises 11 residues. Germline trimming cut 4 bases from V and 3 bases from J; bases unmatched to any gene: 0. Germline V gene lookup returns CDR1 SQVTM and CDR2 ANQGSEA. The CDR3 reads CSVGGGYEQYF. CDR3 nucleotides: TGCAGCGTTGGGGGGGGCTACGAGCAGTACTTC.

Here the CDR3 DNA reads TGTGCCAGCAAAAACAGGGGAGGGAGCAATCAGCCCCAGCATTTT. It is translated as CASKNRGGSNQPQHF. The chain joins TRBV6-5 to TRBJ1-5; 7 positions match TRBD1. From germline, CDR1 is MNHEY and CDR2 SVGAGI. V lost 7 bases, J lost 1 base, and 7 bases stayed unmatched. CDR3 length: 15 amino acids.

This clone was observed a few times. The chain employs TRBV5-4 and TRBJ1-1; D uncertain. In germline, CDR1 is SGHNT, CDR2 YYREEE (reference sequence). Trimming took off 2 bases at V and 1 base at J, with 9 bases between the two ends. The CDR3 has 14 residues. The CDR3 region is CASSLPTSNTEAFF. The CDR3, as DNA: TGTGCCAGCAGCTTACCCACTTCGAACACTGAAGCTTTCTTT.

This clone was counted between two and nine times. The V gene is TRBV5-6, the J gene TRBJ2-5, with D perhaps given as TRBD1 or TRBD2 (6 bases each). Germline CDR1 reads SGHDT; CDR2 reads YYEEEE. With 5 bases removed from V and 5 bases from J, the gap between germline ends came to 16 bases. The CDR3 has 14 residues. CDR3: CASSHREALETQYF. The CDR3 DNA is TGTGCCAGCAGTCACAGGGAGGCCCTGGAGACCCAGTACTTC. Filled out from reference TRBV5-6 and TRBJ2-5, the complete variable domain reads DAGVTQSPTHLIKTRGQQVTLRCSPKSGHDTVSWYQQALGQGPQFIFQYYEEEERQRGNFPDRFSGHQFPNYSSELNVNALLLGDSALYLCASSHREALETQYFGPGTRLLVL.